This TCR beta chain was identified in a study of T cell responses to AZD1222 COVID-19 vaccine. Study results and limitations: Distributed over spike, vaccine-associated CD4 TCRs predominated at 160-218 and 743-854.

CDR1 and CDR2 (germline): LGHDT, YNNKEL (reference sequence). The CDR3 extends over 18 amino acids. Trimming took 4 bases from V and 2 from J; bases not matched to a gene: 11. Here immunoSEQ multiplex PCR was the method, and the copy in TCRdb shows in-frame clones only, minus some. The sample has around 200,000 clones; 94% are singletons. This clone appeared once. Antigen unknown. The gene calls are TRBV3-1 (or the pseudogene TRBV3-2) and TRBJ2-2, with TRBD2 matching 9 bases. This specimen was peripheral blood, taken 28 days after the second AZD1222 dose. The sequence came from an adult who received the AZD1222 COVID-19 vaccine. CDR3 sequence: CASSPLGSGRFNTGELFF. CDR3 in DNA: TGTGCCAGCAGCCCCCTGGGTAGCGGGAGATTCAACACCGGGGAGCTGTTTTTT.